Listed here is a single T cell receptor beta chain. The data originate from a study of radiotherapy plus CTLA-4 blockade in lung cancer. Here immunoSEQ multiplex PCR was the method, and the copy in TCRdb shows in-frame clones only, minus some. The data hold about 60,000 clones, with over 70% observed a single time. The V and J ends lost 4 bases and 10 bases respectively, with 18 bases between them. The CDR3 length is 15 residues. Germline lookup yields CDR1 SGHKS and CDR2 YYEKEE (reference sequence). The source material was peripheral blood, sampled from a patient treated with radiotherapy plus ipilimumab. The sequence came from a human donor with non-small cell lung cancer who had a partial response to radiotherapy plus ipilimumab. This rearrangement joins TRBV5-5 to TRBJ1-6; maybe TRBD1 (6 bases). The CDR3 DNA sequence: TGTGCCAGCAGCCAAGATGTGGCAGGGGTATCACCCCTCCACTTT. Its protein product is CASSQDVAGVSPLHF.